The present entry profiles one T cell receptor beta chain with its context. Its antigen remains undetermined. No base quality information exists; no much larger clone differs at one position. Spanning cysteine to phenylalanine, the CDR3 consists of 15 amino acids. Here the CDR3 DNA is all that survives: 45 bases in frame from base 1. Between the V and J ends, shortened by 2 bases and 4 bases respectively, the junction contains 13 bases. CDR1 is given as SGHDT and CDR2 as YYEEEE, both from the germline V gene. Library construction relied on the immunoSEQ multiplex PCR assay. The multiplex PCR relied on a mix of 60 forward primers for TCR Vbeta segments and 13 reverse primers for TCR Jbeta segments. A multiplex PCR assay on genomic DNA amplified the CDR3 region of rearranged TCR beta genes. On the Illumina HiSeq System, the amplified TCR beta libraries were sequenced as 87-base-pair reads. The paper's processing steps were these. Across the 500 to 850 repertoires, a later analysis counted around 80 million unique TCR beta chains, 9.5 million to 12 million of which were shared by at least two donors. To remove PCR and sequencing errors, raw reads were error-corrected and collapsed into unique sequences using a nearest-neighbor algorithm that merged closely related sequences. Alignment of CDR3 sequences to IMGT reference sequences was used to assign V, D and J gene segments. For a sequence to be retained, a match of at least six nucleotides to both a V gene segment and a J gene segment was required. A rearrangement was called productive if the CDR3 had no stop codons and remained in frame with V and J, and every other rearrangement was called non-productive. CDR3 was defined according to IMGT convention as the region running from the second conserved V-encoded cysteine to the conserved J-encoded phenylalanine. The earlier analysis of 587 of the donors excluded sequences that lacked an unambiguous match to a single V gene segment. An earlier analysis of a few hundred of the donors classified V segments as functional when productive rearrangements were above 56.7% and as segregating when the standard deviation between donors was above 5%. A statistical classification framework was built for diagnosing cytomegalovirus status from the catalog of TCR beta chain sequences. In a later analysis, TCR nucleotide sequences were compared against IMGT/GENE-DB human TR gene sequences so that V and J genes could be assigned. The TCRdist pipeline was used in a later analysis to assign CDR3 sequences and most-parsimonious VDJ recombination scenarios. A later analysis defined each TCR beta chain by its CDR3 amino acid sequence plus V-gene family, and excluded reads lacking a unique V-gene family. To address suspected cross-contamination and a sequencing artifact, a later analysis removed 592 highly shared, low-generation-probability nucleotide sequences. A later analysis calculated a clonal expansion index for each public chain from normalized within-repertoire ranks of inferred template counts. In a later analysis, generation probabilities were computed using a VDJ recombination model fitted to out-of-frame rearrangements, and the results were checked against IGoR. In a later analysis, TCR-TCR, TCR-HLA and TCR-CMV co-occurrence was scored with hypergeometric tests, and a repertoire-size bias correction was applied to TCR pairs. False discovery rates were estimated in a later analysis by permuting HLA or CMV assignments 20 times. A later analysis grouped co-occurring TCRs with DBSCAN, adding TCRdist sequence similarity when clustering within HLA-allele-positive subsets. Repertoires with fewer than 30,000 or more than 120,000 public chains were left out of co-occurrence clustering, as were five repertoires with anomalous nucleotide sharing. TCRdb's version of the immuneACCESS table is confined to in-frame rearrangements and falls short of the full clone set. An unresolved V gene accounts for under half of the shortfall where checked; the remainder is of unknown origin. V, J and clone size are those of that table, while D and trimming were read from the DNA. For this sample there are about 130,000 clones; over 70% appear just once. The ten most abundant clones make up about 3.4% of the sample.

The data derive from a study of cytomegalovirus exposure and HLA in healthy donors (dated by TCRdb to 2016 to 2017). A note on the overall study: An earlier analysis of about 530 of the donors reported 276 Gb of sequence data and roughly 120 million unique TCR beta sequences obtained from about 180 million T cells. Every discovery cohort repertoire had been produced on one sequencing platform. To decide whether each TCR beta V gene segment behaved as functional or pseudogenic, an earlier analysis of approximately 600 of the donors relied on high-throughput TCR beta sequencing. HLA typing covered class I and class II loci at four-digit resolution. The study was designed to test whether signatures of past pathogen exposure could be identified by cataloging public T cell receptors. Donor age, sex, ethnicity and CMV serostatus were compiled alongside the repertoire data. In a later genetic analysis, genome-wide SNP genotypes for about 55% of the roughly 670 donors were used, and that subset was treated as a discovery cohort. Among the approximately 420 genotyped donors, under 90% belonged to the genetic ancestry cluster associated with self-reported Caucasian donors. Rather than using new phenotypic data, the later analysis identified candidate immune exposures from TCR beta sequences and from how often those sequences occurred across donors. To study patterns of TCR occurrence, a later analysis re-analyzed previously published TCR beta repertoires from 600 to 750 donors and added high-resolution HLA genotyping. The study used immunosequencing to profile the T cell repertoires of approximately 690 subjects and linked those repertoires to cytomegalovirus serostatus. Across some 400 genotyped donors of the cohort, an average of about 240,000 unique TCR beta nucleotide sequences per donor were sequenced, and roughly 18% of those sequences were non-productive. Roughly five DR-DQ haplotypes were treated as single units for association and clustering because of strong linkage in the cohort. An early release covering roughly 580 HLA-typed donors comprised around 300 gigabases of sequencing data and 65 million to 100 million unique TCR sequences. The number of typed donors differed by locus: about 629-630 for A, B, C, DRB1 and DQB1; some 540 for DQA1; some 590 for DPA1; and about 450 for DPB1. High-throughput TCR immunosequencing, statistical association of individual TCRs with disease status, and machine learning were combined to predict cytomegalovirus infection status. Along with the roughly 700-subject first cohort, a separate validation cohort of some 130 different subjects was used. Results the study describes overall, beyond this receptor: Linkage disequilibrium might explain the correlated functional status among segregating V segments, but an unknown experimental factor could not be ruled out. A later analysis found that most CMV-associated TCR beta chains appeared HLA-restricted, with HLA associations seemingly driven largely by CMV exposure. This cohort had only TCR beta chains sequenced, and the lack of alpha or paired-chain data limited which features could be detected. Compared with the approximately 670-donor mean, donors in an Asian-associated ancestry cluster had fewer N-insertions in productive TCRs, according to a later genetic analysis. A cluster of highly shared sequence variants was judged likely to represent a technical artifact of the sequencing pipeline. The 87-base-pair reads could not distinguish some IMGT-functional V segments, including TRBV6-2 and TRBV6-3, so those segments were excluded. A few of the identified cytomegalovirus-associated TCR beta chains were confirmed in vitro to be specific for cytomegalovirus antigens. A further reported finding was that TCR beta sequences accurately predicted the HLA-A and HLA-B alleles for most subjects in the first cohort. Across donors, most TCR sequences were observed very rarely, whereas some public TCRs were present in many individuals. For the cohort, immune exposure information was limited to CMV serostatus. In both the original and validation cohorts, the classifier was reported to diagnose cytomegalovirus status with high specificity and sensitivity. In the study, some 160 TCR beta chains were listed as associated with cytomegalovirus. An association between a missense DCLRE1C variant and V-gene and J-gene trimming of TCR beta chains was found in a later genetic analysis and replicated in an independent cohort. Several of the top co-occurrence clusters appeared to be linked to parvovirus B19, influenza, CMV and Epstein-Barr virus, according to a later analysis. Because some donors lacked HLA typing at each locus, the association tests relied only on the typed subset. Sequencing depth was assumed to be roughly uniform across donors in the presence/absence analyses, though that assumption may not hold. The earlier analysis of some 560 of the donors excluded approximately 15 rarely observed V segments, including chromosome 9 orphons, because counts were too low. When HLA alleles, especially DR and DQ, strongly co-occurred, TCR associations were difficult to assign to individual alleles. Specific HLA alleles were associated with over 15,000 TCR beta sequences at a false discovery rate of 0.05 in a later analysis. The authors suggested that the approach could potentially be extended to other disease states and immunological phenotypes. According to a later analysis, TCR association rates differed among HLA loci, with DRB1 alleles showing the most associated TCRs and HLA-C alleles showing the fewest. In a later analysis, HLA-associated TCR beta chains were found to be more clonally expanded and to have lower generation probabilities than equally common non-associated chains. In an earlier analysis of 450 to 750 of the donors, most TCR beta V segments appeared in productive rearrangements about 87% or about 30% of the time, broadly matching IMGT annotations.

In total, 500 to 700 healthy bone marrow donors made up the cohort. At the time of sampling, all cohort members were nominally healthy, though unrecorded immune exposures were likely present. The donor was CMV seronegative and was included in the group of approximately 350 seronegative cohort members. A peripheral blood sample was collected from each donor, and TCR beta sequencing was performed on peripheral blood mononuclear cells. Genomic DNA was extracted from the blood cell samples with the Qiagen DNeasy Blood Extraction Kit. This receptor was obtained from a man aged 30 to 39 in good health and CMV-seronegative. The specimen sequenced was PBMCs. The rearranged chain carries TRBV5-6 and TRBJ1-5; the D segment could be TRBD1, given 6 matching bases. The bases read TGTGCCAGCAGCTTCACGTCAGGGGAAAATCAGCCCCAGCATTTT. The encoded protein is CASSFTSGENQPQHF.